The next 25 T cell receptor beta chains were all read from a single sample in a study of T-cell reconstitution after alpha-beta-depleted transplantation in children. Library preparation (for TCRbeta) was performed with unique molecular identifiers. One entry per CDR3 protein results from TCRdb running MiXCR on the PCR reads. The data hold over 400,000 distinct CDR3 sequences, with around 12% observed a single time. The sequencing here drew on PBMCs from the stem cell graft donor, taken from the stem cell graft. These receptors all come from a human donor who donated a stem cell graft to a child with combined immunodeficiency.

This clonotype was detected ten times or more. For the CDR3, the DNA is TGTGCCAGCAGTTACAAGCTTTCAGATACGCAGTATTTT. Translated: CASSYKLSDTQYF. The V call is TRBV6-5, the J call TRBJ2-3; D is ambiguous. The CDR3 totals 13 residues. Germline V gene data show CDR1 as MNHEY and CDR2 as SVGAGI. Trimming removed 2 bases at V and 4 bases at J, with 7 bases between.

This clonotype was seen a few times. The J gene is TRBJ1-6, the V gene TRBV5-6; 7 nucleotides match TRBD1. CDR1 SGHDT and CDR2 YYEEEE come from the germline V gene. V shed 2 bases and J 7 bases; nucleotides not matched to a gene: 9. There are 16 residues in the CDR3. CDR3 in DNA: TGTGCCAGCAGCTTACAGGGGTCGAGGGCGAATTCACCCCTCCACTTT. Amino acid sequence: CASSLQGSRANSPLHF.

This clonotype came up a few times. The chain is built from TRBV29-1 and TRBJ2-1; D gene unclear. Germline assignment: CDR1 SQVTM and CDR2 ANQGSEA. This CDR3 has 15 amino acids. Trimming pared 1 base from V and 0 bases from J, leaving 10 bases between. The CDR3 nucleotides are TGCAGCGTTGAAGGGGCACAGAGCTCCTACAATGAGCAGTTCTTC. Amino acids: CSVEGAQSSYNEQFF.

This clonotype was detected only a few times. The V gene is TRBV27, the J gene TRBJ1-2; D perhaps matches TRBD1 (5 bases). CDR1 is MNHEY, CDR2 SMNVEV, per germline (reference sequence). With 4 bases removed from V and 0 bases from J, the gap between germline ends came to 12 bases. The CDR3 contains 15 residues. CDR3 in DNA: TGTGCCAGCAGTTCCGACAGAAACGCTAACTATGGCTACACCTTC. Protein sequence: CASSSDRNANYGYTF.

This clonotype has more than one count but fewer than ten. The chain links TRBV4-2 to TRBJ1-2; 10 positions match TRBD1. After removal of 6 bases from V and 4 bases from J, the junction contained 11 bases not matched to a gene. CDR1 LGHNA and CDR2 YNFKEQ come from the germline V gene. CDR3 length: 16 amino acids. DNA for the CDR3: TGTGCCAGCAGGCTTCAACCGGGACAGGGGAGCTATGGCTACACCTTC. Translating it yields CASRLQPGQGSYGYTF.

V is TRBV5-1 and J is TRBJ2-7; D call uncertain. The CDR3 has 14 amino acids. CDR1 and CDR2 (germline): SGHRS, YFSETQ. Trimming shortened V by 5 bases and J by 2 bases, and 14 bases separated the two germline ends. The CDR3 DNA sequence: TGCGCCAGCAGTAATAGCTTCCCCCCCTACGAGCAGTACTTC. It codes for CASSNSFPPYEQYF.

V and J are TRBV7-6 and TRBJ2-3, with a weak D call TRBD2 (5 bases). The germline V gene has CDR1 SGHVS and CDR2 FNYEAQ. V shed 5 bases and J shed 2 bases, with 11 bases lying between them. The CDR3 has 14 residues. Here the CDR3 DNA reads TGTGCCAGCAGCGAGGGAGAAACCACAGATACGCAGTATTTT. Translating gives CASSEGETTDTQYF.

This clonotype was found many times. The rearrangement uses TRBV4-3 and TRBJ2-7; possible D gene TRBD2, 6 bases. V was clipped by 4 bases and J by 3 bases, with 19 bases between them. There are 16 residues in the CDR3. Germline loops: CDR1 LGHNA, CDR2 YSLEER. The CDR3 is CASSPGRLANLYEQYF. The DNA for the CDR3 is TGCGCCAGCAGCCCGGGTAGGCTAGCGAACCTCTACGAGCAGTACTTC.

The chain couples TRBV11-2 to TRBJ2-3; D is possibly TRBD1 or TRBD2 (6 bases each). Germline lookup yields CDR1 SGHAT and CDR2 FQNNGV. This CDR3 spans 15 amino acids. V was shortened by 5 bases and J by 2 bases, with 14 bases between the two germline ends. In nucleotides, the CDR3 is TGTGCCAGCAGCCCAGGAGGGGGGATCACAGATACGCAGTATTTT. Translated: CASSPGGGITDTQYF.

This clonotype was observed at least ten times. This sequence joins TRBV12-3 or TRBV12-4 and TRBJ2-5; 14 bases match TRBD2. This CDR3 is built from 16 residues. The V gene end was trimmed by 5 bases and the J gene end by 5 bases; junction bases not matched to a gene: 7. The CDR3 spells CASSLRLAGGPETQYF. DNA for the CDR3: TGTGCCAGCAGTCTCCGACTAGCGGGAGGGCCTGAGACCCAGTACTTC.

The table lists this clonotype with a few counts. J is TRBJ2-7 and V is TRBV24-1, with D perhaps TRBD2 (7 bases). Germline CDR1 and CDR2: KGHDR and SFDVKD. Trimming took 1 base from V and 5 from J, leaving 14 bases between them. The CDR3 covers 15 residues. CDR3 sequence: CATSDFVGGRNEQYF. The CDR3, as DNA: TGTGCCACCAGTGATTTCGTCGGGGGGCGCAACGAGCAGTACTTC.

CDR3 nucleotides: TGTGCCAGCAGCTCCACCGGGACAGGGCACGAGCAGTACTTC. Amino acid sequence: CASSSTGTGHEQYF. The chain combines TRBV13 with TRBJ2-7, with 9 bases identical to TRBD1. The germline gives CDR1 PRHDT, CDR2 FYEKMQ (reference sequence). V lost 4 bases to trimming and J lost 5 bases; unmatched junction nucleotides: 6. This CDR3 has 14 amino acids.

The chain uses TRBV12-3 or TRBV12-4 and TRBJ1-3; D perhaps matches TRBD1 (5 bases). The CDR3 extends over 14 amino acids. Trimming cost V 6 bases and J 5 bases, with 14 bases left between them. Here the CDR3 DNA reads TGTGCCAGCAGCCGTGACGGGGCCCGAAACACCATATATTTT. Translation: CASSRDGARNTIYF.

In its sample, this clonotype was seen a few times. The V and J genes are TRBV5-6 and TRBJ2-3; 7 bases agree with TRBD2. V lost 1 base, J lost 7 bases, and 3 bases stayed unmatched. The germline CDR1 and CDR2 sequences are SGHDT and YYEEEE. There are 13 residues in the CDR3. The CDR3 DNA reads as TGTGCCAGCAGCTTGTGGGGAGGGAATACGCAGTATTTT. As protein: CASSLWGGNTQYF. The full variable domain, its missing parts supplied by reference TRBV5-6 and TRBJ2-3, is DAGVTQSPTHLIKTRGQQVTLRCSPKSGHDTVSWYQQALGQGPQFIFQYYEEEERQRGNFPDRFSGHQFPNYSSELNVNALLLGDSALYLCASSLWGGNTQYFGPGTRLTVL.

J is TRBJ2-7 and V is TRBV15; D not certain. CDR1 and CDR2 from the germline V gene are LNHNV and YYDKDF (reference sequence). The CDR3 is 14 amino acids. Trimming removed 4 bases at V and 1 base at J, with 11 bases between. This CDR3 reads CATSIRAVSYEQYF. The DNA for the CDR3 is TGTGCCACCAGCATAAGGGCCGTTTCCTACGAGCAGTACTTC.

This clonotype was observed a handful of times. This chain links TRBV12-3 or TRBV12-4 with TRBJ2-7; 8 bases fit TRBD1. The CDR3 spans 16 residues. V lost 0 bases, J lost 2 bases, and 6 bases stayed unmatched. This CDR3 is CASSLALGGQAYEQYF. The CDR3 nucleotides are TGTGCCAGCAGTTTAGCGCTGGGGGGACAGGCCTACGAGCAGTACTTC.

This clonotype was seen more than once but under ten times. This sequence joins TRBV21-1 and TRBJ1-3; the table's D gene call, TRBD1, was not cross checked with the DNA. TRBV21-1 is given as a pseudogene. The CDR3 covers 16 residues. For the CDR3, the DNA is TGTGCCAGCAGCAGAGGGACAGGGTGCTCTGGAAACACCATATATTTT. Its translation is CASSRGTGCSGNTIYF.

This clonotype was observed many times. The chain links TRBV5-1 to TRBJ2-3, with TRBD1 matching over 7 bases. This CDR3 comprises 14 residues. From germline, CDR1 is SGHRS and CDR2 YFSETQ. Unmatched junction bases numbered 8, after V lost 7 bases and J lost 3 bases. CDR3 sequence: CASGDRVATDTQYF. The CDR3 coding sequence is TGCGCCAGCGGAGACAGGGTGGCGACAGATACGCAGTATTTT.

This clonotype was counted many times. V is TRBV10-3 and J is TRBJ2-5, with D unresolved. Per germline, CDR1 ENHRY and CDR2 SYGVKD. V lost 3 bases and J 6 bases, leaving 14 bases between the germline ends. The CDR3 length is 14 residues. The CDR3 spells CAISESDPLKTQYF. The DNA of the CDR3 is TGTGCCATCAGTGAATCTGACCCCCTGAAGACCCAGTACTTC.

Only a few counts were recorded for this clonotype. The chain couples TRBV12-3 or TRBV12-4 to TRBJ1-4; TRBD1 agrees at 12 bases. Germline trimming cut 6 bases from V and 8 bases from J; bases unmatched to any gene: 4. CDR3 length: 14 amino acids. Written as DNA, the CDR3 is TGTGCCAGCAGGCTGGGACAGGGGGCGGAAAAACTGTTTTTT. The encoded protein is CASRLGQGAEKLFF.

This clonotype showed up just a few times. The chain's CDR3 is CAWSVRRQQFF. The CDR3 DNA reads as TGTGCCTGGAGTGTAAGGCGACAGCAGTTCTTC. This rearrangement joins TRBV30 to TRBJ2-1; D is undetermined. This CDR3 comprises 11 residues. Trimming left V 0 bases short and J 11 bases short, with 8 bases between. Per the germline V gene, CDR1 is GTSNPN and CDR2 is SVGIG (reference sequence).

The chain links TRBV4-1 to TRBJ2-7; D not certain. Trimming removed 2 bases at V and 6 bases at J, with 8 bases between. CDR3 length: 12 amino acids. In germline, CDR1 is MGHRA, CDR2 YSYEKL. For the CDR3, the DNA is TGCGCCAGCAGCCAACCCAACGGCGAGCAGTACTTC. Translation: CASSQPNGEQYF.

This clonotype was seen at least ten times. V and J are TRBV28 and TRBJ2-3; no definite D call. V was shortened by 6 bases and J by 2 bases, with 15 bases between the two germline ends. Germline lookup yields CDR1 MDHEN and CDR2 SYDVKM. The CDR3 is 15 amino acids. The CDR3 reads CASSRPTGSTDTQYF. Written as DNA, the CDR3 is TGTGCCAGCAGCCGTCCGACGGGTTCCACAGATACGCAGTATTTT.

The chain is built from TRBV18 and TRBJ2-7; 9 nucleotides match TRBD1. This CDR3 is 15 amino acids long. Losses at the gene ends were 3 bases for V and 2 bases for J; bases not matched to a gene: 5. Germline lookup yields CDR1 KGHSH and CDR2 LQKENI. CDR3 coding DNA: TGTGCCAGCTCACCTCGGGACAGGGCCACCTACGAGCAGTACTTC. Protein: CASSPRDRATYEQYF.

The chain is built from TRBV11-2 and TRBJ2-5; perhaps TRBD1 as D (5 bases). V was cut by 2 bases and J by 0 bases, with 22 bases left in between. The CDR3 is 19 amino acids. Germline CDR1 and CDR2: SGHAT and FQNNGV. CDR3 sequence: CASSLPDSFQWGYQETQYF. The CDR3 DNA reads TGTGCCAGCAGCTTACCCGACTCTTTCCAATGGGGCTACCAAGAGACCCAGTACTTC.